One sample yielded the 27 T cell receptor beta chains listed below, sequenced in a study of post-analysis software for immune sequencing data. Study results and caveats: Elevated frequency relative to controls characterized several TRBV segments in patients, TRBV5-6, TRBV5-1 and TRBV20-1 among them.

These receptors' targets are unknown. Libraries were made from TCR beta cDNA, and they carried unique molecular identifiers. TCRdb itself ran the PCR reads through MiXCR, one entry per CDR3 protein. The data show roughly 670,000 distinct CDR3 sequences, around 64% seen once. The sequencing input was blood. Source of these receptors: a girl between 2 and 10 years old with multiple sclerosis.

The J gene is TRBJ2-4, the V gene TRBV3-1; a possible D gene is TRBD1 (6 bases). The germline V gene encodes CDR1 LGHDT and CDR2 YNNKEL (reference sequence). This CDR3 has 13 residues. The germline V and J ends were trimmed by 4 bases and 5 bases, with 9 bases remaining between them. The CDR3 nucleotides read TGTGCCAGCAGCCTAGGGGGACAAAACATTCAGTACTTC. Its translation is CASSLGGQNIQYF.

The chain joins TRBV3-1 to TRBJ2-7, with a tentative D call TRBD2 (5 bases). The V gene lost 0 bases and the J gene lost 2 bases, with 8 bases spanning the gap. The CDR3 is 14 residues long. Germline V gene sequence: CDR1 LGHDT, CDR2 YNNKEL (reference sequence). This chain's CDR3 is CASSQDQRPYEQYF. In DNA form, the CDR3 reads TGTGCCAGCAGCCAAGATCAGCGGCCCTACGAGCAGTACTTC.

The table lists this clonotype with a few counts. J is TRBJ1-2 and V is TRBV12-5; D is ambiguous. The germline V gene encodes CDR1 LGHNT and CDR2 FRNRAP. CDR3 length: 14 residues. Trimming stripped 8 bases from V and 5 bases from J, with 18 bases between. The CDR3 nucleotides read TGTGCTAGTACCGACTCCGGGCAAAAGTATGGCTACACCTTC. Translation: CASTDSGQKYGYTF.

The chain employs TRBV7-9 and TRBJ2-1; a possible D gene is TRBD2 (6 bases). With 2 bases removed from V and 5 bases from J, the gap between germline ends came to 13 bases. Germline V gene sequence: CDR1 SEHNR, CDR2 FQNEAQ (reference sequence). The CDR3 is 15 amino acids. The CDR3 sequence is CASSLPGDYNNEQFF. The CDR3, as DNA: TGTGCCAGCAGCTTACCGGGGGATTATAACAATGAGCAGTTCTTC.

J is TRBJ2-3 and V is TRBV27; 8 bases match TRBD2. Germline values: CDR1 MNHEY, CDR2 SMNVEV (reference sequence). After removal of 6 bases from V and 0 bases from J, the junction contained 14 bases not matched to a gene. The length of the CDR3 is 18 residues. CDR3 nucleotide sequence: TGTGCCAGCAGACCGTCAGCGGGGGAAGCTCCTAGCACAGATACGCAGTATTTT. This translates into CASRPSAGEAPSTDTQYF.

The genes are TRBV7-2 and TRBJ2-4; TRBD2 matches at 9 bases. The J call is uncertain, as TRBJ2-7 better fits the DNA end. The CDR3 has 14 amino acids. The germline V gene encodes CDR1 SGHTA and CDR2 FQGNSA. This CDR3 reads CASSSSGVDYEQYF. The CDR3 bases are TGTGCCAGCAGCTCTAGCGGGGTTGACTACGAGCAGTACTTC.

This clonotype occurred a few times. V and J are TRBV11-3 and TRBJ1-2; D is uncertain. The CDR3 runs to 13 residues. Trimming shortened V by 5 bases and J by 3 bases, and 10 bases separated the two germline ends. Germline V gives CDR1 SGHNT, CDR2 YENEEA. In nucleotides, the CDR3 is TGTGCCAGCAGCACCCAGAGTTACTATGGCTACACCTTC. Amino acid sequence: CASSTQSYYGYTF.

V usage is TRBV10-3 and J usage is TRBJ2-2; 11 bases fit TRBD2. This CDR3 region has 15 residues. The junction had 5 bases not matched to a gene; V was cut back by 10 bases and J by 1 base. Germline V CDR1 and CDR2: ENHRY, SYGVKD. In nucleotides, the CDR3 is TGTGCCACCATGGGGACTAGCGGGAACACCGGGGAGCTGTTTTTT. Translation: CATMGTSGNTGELFF.

This clonotype appeared a few times. The gene calls are TRBV20-1 and TRBJ2-7; the D gene is possibly TRBD2 (6 bases). The CDR3 runs 16 residues. V shed 0 bases and J shed 0 bases, with 15 bases lying between them. Looked up from germline, CDR1 is DFQATT and CDR2 is SNEGSKA (reference sequence). The CDR3 DNA sequence: TGCAGTGCTAGAGATCTTAGCGGTAAAACCTCCTACGAGCAGTACTTC. Its protein is CSARDLSGKTSYEQYF.

This clonotype was seen a single time. CDR3 sequence: CSVEGVPLNTEAFF. The CDR3 nucleotides read TGCAGCGTAGAGGGGGTTCCCCTGAACACTGAAGCTTTCTTT. The chain has TRBV29-1 and TRBJ1-1; weak D call: TRBD1 (6 bases). V lost 6 bases to trimming and J lost 0 bases, with 14 bases between them. CDR3 size: 14 residues. Germline assignment: CDR1 SQVTM and CDR2 ANQGSEA.

A few counts support this clonotype. V gene TRBV20-1 combines with J gene TRBJ2-3; D not resolved. Germline loops: CDR1 DFQATT, CDR2 SNEGSKA (reference sequence). The CDR3 totals 14 residues. The V end was cut by 2 bases, the J end by 5 bases, with 14 bases between. CDR3 nucleotide sequence: TGCAGTGCTAGAAGACTGGCAGCCGTAGATACGCAGTATTTT. It encodes CSARRLAAVDTQYF.

This rearrangement joins TRBV7-2 to TRBJ2-5, with a tentative D call TRBD2 (5 bases). CDR3 length: 12 residues. V was shortened by 1 base and J by 9 bases, with 9 bases between the two germline ends. Germline V gene data show CDR1 as SGHTA and CDR2 as FQGNSA. CDR3 loop: CASSLGPGAQYF. Here the CDR3 DNA reads TGTGCCAGCAGCTTAGGGCCCGGGGCCCAGTACTTC.

This clonotype was counted a few times. The rearrangement uses TRBV12-3 or TRBV12-4 and TRBJ1-2; a weak D match, TRBD1 (5 bases). The CDR3 extends over 12 amino acids. V lost 1 base and J lost 7, with 7 bases in between. Written as DNA, the CDR3 is TGTGCCAGCAGTTTAGGAGGGGCTGGCTACACCTTC. It translates to CASSLGGAGYTF.

A few counts support this clonotype. The genes are TRBV6-1 and TRBJ2-7; 10 bases agree with TRBD2. In germline, CDR1 is MNHNS, CDR2 SASEGT. The CDR3 has 16 residues. With 3 bases clipped from V and 2 bases from J, the junction kept 7 bases outside the gene matches. The CDR3 DNA sequence: TGTGCCAGCAGTGACCCTTTAGCGGGAGGAACCTACGAGCAGTACTTC. This codes for CASSDPLAGGTYEQYF.

This clonotype showed up just a few times. The V call is TRBV20-1, the J call TRBJ2-5; D is perhaps TRBD1 (6 bases). The CDR3 is made up of 15 amino acids. Trimming pared 0 bases from V and 4 bases from J, leaving 15 bases between. Germline lookup yields CDR1 DFQATT and CDR2 SNEGSKA (reference sequence). DNA of the CDR3: TGCAGTGCTAGAGATTTACAGGGAGCGGCAGAGACCCAGTACTTC. Translated, it gives CSARDLQGAAETQYF.

This clonotype was seen just once. The genes are TRBV7-9 and TRBJ1-1, with D maybe TRBD1 (6 bases). CDR1 is SEHNR, CDR2 FQNEAQ, per germline (reference sequence). Deletions cut 5 bases from V and 4 bases from J, with 26 bases between. The CDR3 runs 18 residues. The CDR3 nucleotides are TGTGCCAGCAGCGAAATCCTCCGGGACACTCAGAGGGGCACTGAAGCTTTCTTT. As protein: CASSEILRDTQRGTEAFF.

This chain connects TRBV5-1 to TRBJ1-2; D remains unclear. Germline lookup yields CDR1 SGHRS and CDR2 YFSETQ. Trimming pared 5 bases from V and 0 bases from J, leaving 8 bases between. The CDR3 spans 13 residues. CDR3 amino acids: CASSATANYGYTF. The DNA of the CDR3 is TGCGCCAGCAGTGCCACCGCTAACTATGGCTACACCTTC.

This chain joins TRBV3-1 and TRBJ2-5; D is ambiguous. The CDR3 covers 14 residues. The V end was cut by 8 bases, the J end by 2 bases, with 15 bases between. CDR1 is LGHDT and CDR2 is YNNKEL in the germline V gene (reference sequence). The CDR3 region is CASEVRGWQETQYF. As DNA, the CDR3 is TGTGCCAGCGAGGTTCGAGGCTGGCAAGAGACCCAGTACTTC.

This clonotype has a handful of counts. V gene TRBV11-2 combines with J gene TRBJ2-1; a possible D gene is TRBD1 (6 bases). The CDR3 is made up of 13 amino acids. V was pared by 1 base and J by 9 bases, with 10 bases between. The V gene's germline CDR1 is SGHAT and CDR2 FQNNGV. The CDR3 loop reads CASSLVQGTEQFF. The CDR3 bases are TGTGCCAGCAGCTTAGTCCAGGGGACTGAGCAGTTCTTC.

This chain links TRBV7-9 with TRBJ2-1; D might be TRBD2 (5 bases). V was shortened by 5 bases and J by 0 bases, with 11 bases between the two germline ends. CDR1 SEHNR and CDR2 FQNEAQ come from the germline V gene (reference sequence). The CDR3 has 15 residues. Here the CDR3 DNA reads TGTGCCAGCAGCCCGCCCGGGGACTCCTACAATGAGCAGTTCTTC. It yields the protein CASSPPGDSYNEQFF.

This clonotype has only a few counts. Written as DNA, the CDR3 is TGTGCCAGCAGCTCGGGGTTCTCCTACGAGCAGTACTTC. Amino acids: CASSSGFSYEQYF. V usage is TRBV5-4 and J usage is TRBJ2-7; D perhaps matches TRBD2 (5 bases). V lost 3 bases and J 0 bases, leaving 7 bases between the germline ends. Germline V gene data show CDR1 as SGHNT and CDR2 as YYREEE (reference sequence). This CDR3 is built from 13 residues.

The V call is TRBV5-1, the J call TRBJ1-5, with D unclear. Trimming cost V 4 bases and J 5 bases, with 10 bases left between them. Germline V CDR1 and CDR2: SGHRS, YFSETQ. The CDR3 sequence is 13 residues long. DNA for the CDR3: TGCGCCAGCAGCATCCAAGCGGATCAGCCCCAGCATTTT. Encoded protein: CASSIQADQPQHF.

The chain has TRBV4-1 and TRBJ2-3; TRBD2 is a possible D gene (6 bases). Germline lookup yields CDR1 MGHRA and CDR2 YSYEKL. The CDR3 loop spans 15 amino acids. V was pared by 4 bases and J by 0 bases, with 11 bases between. The CDR3 DNA sequence: TGCGCCAGCAGCCGGCCTAGCGAGAGCACAGATACGCAGTATTTT. Translation: CASSRPSESTDTQYF.

This clonotype has more than one count but fewer than ten. The CDR3 nucleotides read TGCAGTGCCGGCCCGGCAGGGGGGGGTAGCGGCTACACCTTC. This codes for CSAGPAGGGSGYTF. The chain joins TRBV20-1 to TRBJ1-2; TRBD1 matches at 7 bases. The germline CDR1 and CDR2 sequences are DFQATT and SNEGSKA (reference sequence). V lost 6 bases, J lost 8 bases, and 15 bases stayed unmatched. CDR3 length equals 14 residues.

This chain joins TRBV25-1 and TRBJ1-2, with 7 bases lining up with TRBD1. The V and J ends lost 2 bases and 1 base, in that order; junction bases with no gene match: 7. CDR3 length: 16 amino acids. Germline CDR1 MGHDK, CDR2 SYGVNS. The CDR3 is CASSEHGTADNYGYTF. CDR3 in DNA: TGTGCCAGCAGTGAACACGGGACAGCAGATAACTATGGCTACACCTTC.

V gene TRBV2 combines with J gene TRBJ2-3; TRBD2 matches at 7 bases. This CDR3 is built from 15 residues. Germline V CDR1 and CDR2: SNHLY, FYNNEI. With V trimmed by 5 bases and J by 6 bases, 11 bases remained unmatched. CDR3 bases: TGTGCCAGCAGTCTAGGGAGGGAACTTCGTGATACGCAGTATTTT. The encoded protein is CASSLGRELRDTQYF.

A note on this clonotype: Compared with germline, one end of the junction differs, possibly owing to a read error. The CDR3, as DNA: TGTGCCCGCAGTTTGGGGGGAGAGTGGGAGGACCTCTGGGGATTATACAATGAGCAGTTCTTC. It specifies CARSLGGEWEDLWGLYNEQFF. The rearrangement uses TRBV12-3 or TRBV12-4 and TRBJ2-1; a possible D gene is TRBD2 (6 bases). CDR3 length: 21 residues.